These 28 T cell receptor beta chains were sequenced from one sample in a study of Ad26.COV2.S vaccination and SARS-CoV-2 variants. The data were produced by immunoSEQ multiplex PCR, yet TCRdb's version contains in-frame clones alone and is incomplete. Here the sample spans around 450,000 clones, less than 95% being singletons. The sample's treatment: about 20 received Ad26.COV2.S at low or high dose, single or two shots; several received placebo; per-sample allocation not given. After the first vaccine or placebo injection, samples were drawn on day 63. Sequenced material: peripheral blood, taken in a trial of Ad26.COV2.S vaccine versus placebo. The receptors here all came from a person aged 18-60 years who received the Ad26.COV2.S COVID-19 vaccine or a placebo.

This chain uses TRBV28 with TRBJ2-3, with 8 bases aligning to TRBD1. V was clipped by 9 bases and J by 6 bases; unmatched bases: 8. CDR3 length: 13 residues. Looked up from germline, CDR1 is MDHEN and CDR2 is SYDVKM. The CDR3 coding sequence is TGTGCCAGTACGGACAGGGTGATGGATACGCAGTATTTT. It specifies CASTDRVMDTQYF.

The rearrangement uses TRBV7-3 and TRBJ2-1; 8 bases agree with TRBD2. With 1 base clipped from V and 13 bases from J, the junction kept 9 bases outside the gene matches. The CDR3 is 14 residues long. Germline loops: CDR1 SGHTA, CDR2 FQGTGA. The CDR3 nucleotides are TGTGCCAGCAGCTTAAGCGCCGATATAGCGGGACAGTTCTTC. Residues: CASSLSADIAGQFF.

The chain employs TRBV7-9 and TRBJ2-3, with no clear D. Germline assignment: CDR1 SEHNR and CDR2 FQNEAQ (reference sequence). The CDR3 loop spans 15 amino acids. Trimming cost V 3 bases and J 2 bases, with 12 bases left between them. The CDR3: CASSLAAEPTDTQYF. The CDR3 bases are TGTGCCAGCAGCTTGGCGGCGGAACCCACAGATACGCAGTATTTT.

This sequence joins TRBV30 and TRBJ2-7, with 14 bases matching TRBD2. Germline V gene sequence: CDR1 GTSNPN, CDR2 SVGIG (reference sequence). With V trimmed by 0 bases and J by 10 bases, 11 bases remained unmatched. CDR3 length: 16 amino acids. DNA of the CDR3: TGTGCCTGGAGTGTACCCTTGACTAGCGGGAGGGTTAGTCAGTACTTC. This gives the protein CAWSVPLTSGRVSQYF.

For the CDR3, the DNA is TGTGCCAGCCGGACTAGCGGGAGTTTCGACGAGCAGTACTTC. Translating it yields CASRTSGSFDEQYF. This rearrangement joins TRBV6-5 to TRBJ2-7; TRBD2 matches at 13 bases. Unmatched junction bases numbered 6, after V lost 8 bases and J lost 5 bases. Germline V gene lookup returns CDR1 MNHEY and CDR2 SVGAGI. This CDR3 spans 14 amino acids.

The chain uses TRBV5-1 and TRBJ2-5, with TRBD2 identical over 7 bases. The J segment lost 0 bases and the V segment lost 3 bases, leaving 14 bases of the junction unmatched. Germline CDR1 reads SGHRS; CDR2 reads YFSETQ. CDR3 size: 18 residues. The CDR3 region is CASSSGGSGPNYQETQYF. DNA for the CDR3: TGCGCCAGCAGCTCGGGTGGTAGCGGGCCCAACTACCAAGAGACCCAGTACTTC.

CDR3 protein: CASRESNYEQYF. Written as DNA, the CDR3 is TGTGCCAGCAGGGAGTCGAACTACGAGCAGTACTTC. J is TRBJ2-7 and V is TRBV28; D uncertain. Trimming stripped 6 bases from V and 3 bases from J, with 9 bases between. This CDR3 is 12 amino acids long. Germline V lookup: CDR1 MDHEN, CDR2 SYDVKM.

This sequence joins TRBV7-9 and TRBJ1-2, with 7 bases that match TRBD1. The CDR3 length is 16 residues. V lost 2 bases, J lost 5 bases, and 11 bases stayed unmatched. The germline V gene encodes CDR1 SEHNR and CDR2 FQNEAQ (reference sequence). The CDR3 DNA reads TGTGCCAGCAGCTTAAGTCCAGGGGGGATCCGATATGGCTACACCTTC. Translating it yields CASSLSPGGIRYGYTF.

The rearrangement links TRBV27 to TRBJ2-7; 7 bases line up with TRBD1. Trimming took 2 bases from V and 0 from J; bases not matched to a gene: 1. The CDR3 runs to 14 residues. Germline lookup yields CDR1 MNHEY and CDR2 SMNVEV (reference sequence). CDR3 region: CASSLRGPSYEQYF. CDR3 nucleotide sequence: TGTGCCAGCAGTTTAAGGGGGCCCTCCTACGAGCAGTACTTC.

V and J are TRBV24-1 and TRBJ2-1, with 8 positions matching TRBD1. The germline gives CDR1 KGHDR, CDR2 SFDVKD. J gave up 2 bases and V 4 bases, and 12 bases lay outside the gene matches. This CDR3 contains 18 residues. The CDR3 loop reads CATSDPAPGQETYNEQFF. The CDR3 bases are TGTGCCACCAGTGACCCCGCCCCGGGACAGGAGACCTACAATGAGCAGTTCTTC.

The chain joins TRBV6-4 to TRBJ2-2; 9 nucleotides align to TRBD1. The CDR3 spans 15 residues. Per germline, CDR1 MRHNA and CDR2 SNTAGT. The V and J ends lost 6 bases and 4 bases, in that order; junction bases with no gene match: 6. The CDR3 spells CASRPGTGSTGELFF. DNA for the CDR3: TGTGCCAGCAGACCCGGGACAGGGAGCACCGGGGAGCTGTTTTTT.

The chain has TRBV12-5 and TRBJ2-5; 8 bases map to TRBD2. V lost 6 bases, J lost 4 bases, and 4 bases stayed unmatched. This CDR3 has 13 amino acids. Germline assignment: CDR1 LGHNT and CDR2 FRNRAP. CDR3 sequence reads: CASGGLDAETQYF. In nucleotides, the CDR3 is TGTGCTAGTGGGGGACTAGACGCAGAGACCCAGTACTTC.

J is TRBJ1-3 and V is TRBV5-1, with D possibly TRBD1 on 5 matching bases. CDR1 is SGHRS and CDR2 is YFSETQ in the germline V gene. The CDR3 is 15 amino acids. The germline V and J ends were trimmed by 0 bases and 0 bases, with 7 bases remaining between them. CDR3 loop: CASSLGDLSGNTIYF. The CDR3 DNA reads as TGCGCCAGCAGCTTGGGGGACCTCTCTGGAAACACCATATATTTT. Together with reference TRBV5-1 and TRBJ1-3, the CDR3 gives the full variable domain: KAGVTQTPRYLIKTRGQQVTLSCSPISGHRSVSWYQQTPGQGLQFLFEYFSETQRNKGNFPGRFSGRQFSNSRSEMNVSTLELGDSALYLCASSLGDLSGNTIYFGEGSWLTVV.

The chain links TRBV24-1 to TRBJ2-3; tentatively, D is TRBD2 (5 bases). CDR3 size: 13 residues. Looked up from germline, CDR1 is KGHDR and CDR2 is SFDVKD. Trimming stripped 1 base from V and 4 bases from J, with 5 bases between. The CDR3 nucleotides read TGTGCCACCAGTGATTTTAGCGCAGATACGCAGTATTTT. Residues: CATSDFSADTQYF.

This clone appeared a single time. The rearrangement links TRBV14 to TRBJ1-6; D not resolved. The V end was cut by 4 bases, the J end by 10 bases, with 11 bases between. Germline V gene sequence: CDR1 SGHDN, CDR2 FVKESK. The CDR3 covers 13 residues. The CDR3 here is CASSLSHASPLHF. In nucleotides, the CDR3 is TGTGCCAGCAGCCTAAGCCATGCCTCACCCCTCCACTTT.

The J gene is TRBJ2-1, the V gene TRBV9; no clear D. The ends were cut back, 7 bases at V and 4 bases at J, with 18 bases in the middle. Per the germline V gene, CDR1 is SGDLS and CDR2 is YYNGEE. The CDR3 has 15 residues. CDR3 coding DNA: TGTGCCAGCGGGCCCTACAACTCAGGATACAATGAGCAGTTCTTC. Translation gives CASGPYNSGYNEQFF.

The rearrangement links TRBV19 to TRBJ1-5; D remains unclear. V was clipped by 2 bases and J by 8 bases, with 7 bases between them. This CDR3 has 12 amino acids. CDR1 LNHDA and CDR2 SQIVND come from the germline V gene (reference sequence). CDR3 protein: CASSISGEPQHF. DNA of the CDR3: TGTGCCAGTAGTATAAGCGGGGAGCCCCAGCATTTT.

The chain carries TRBV15 and TRBJ2-3; D not certain. Trimming shortened V by 0 bases and J by 2 bases, and 9 bases separated the two germline ends. CDR1 and CDR2 (germline): LNHNV, YYDKDF (reference sequence). There are 15 residues in the CDR3. The CDR3 DNA sequence: TGTGCCACCAGCAGAGAGGCAGACCTCACAGATACGCAGTATTTT. Its translation: CATSREADLTDTQYF.

The chain is built from TRBV7-9 and TRBJ2-1; 7 bases align to TRBD2. This CDR3 region has 15 residues. Per the germline V gene, CDR1 is SEHNR and CDR2 is FQNEAQ (reference sequence). The V and J ends lost 5 bases and 4 bases, in that order; junction bases with no gene match: 8. CDR3 bases: TGTGCCAGCAGCCAAGGACTAGTTCATTACAATGAGCAGTTCTTC. It specifies CASSQGLVHYNEQFF.

The chain joins TRBV9 to TRBJ1-1; TRBD1 agrees at 7 bases. CDR1 SGDLS and CDR2 YYNGEE come from the germline V gene. The CDR3 spans 13 residues. V was clipped by 3 bases and J by 4 bases; unmatched bases: 3. CDR3 region: CASSATGLTEAFF. The DNA for the CDR3 is TGTGCCAGCAGCGCGACAGGGCTCACTGAAGCTTTCTTT.

The chain joins TRBV7-9 to TRBJ2-7; TRBD2 might be the D (5 bases). The CDR3 runs 16 residues. With 4 bases removed from V and 5 bases from J, the gap between germline ends came to 21 bases. The germline CDR1 and CDR2 sequences are SEHNR and FQNEAQ (reference sequence). Here the CDR3 DNA reads TGTGCCAGCAGCTCCCTTAGGCGGAGGAGTTTTCACGAGCAGTACTTC. It specifies CASSSLRRRSFHEQYF.

In this sample, this clone turned up once. This chain uses TRBV11-2 with TRBJ2-5, with 7 bases fitting TRBD2. The CDR3 covers 16 residues. The germline V gene has CDR1 SGHAT and CDR2 FQNNGV. The V segment lost 4 bases and the J segment 2 bases; nucleotides outside the gene matches: 10. CDR3 nucleotides: TGTGCCAGCAGCTCCGGAGTTCAAGCGGGACAAGAGACCCAGTACTTC. Its protein product is CASSSGVQAGQETQYF.

This chain joins TRBV9 and TRBJ1-1, with 7 bases fitting TRBD1. Unmatched junction bases numbered 14, after V lost 4 bases and J lost 8 bases. Germline V gives CDR1 SGDLS, CDR2 YYNGEE. The length of the CDR3 is 15 residues. The CDR3 loop is CASSPRQGHTPEAFF. CDR3 coding DNA: TGTGCCAGCAGCCCTAGACAGGGCCACACTCCGGAAGCTTTCTTT.

To note about this clone: Other DNA variants within this sample encode the same CDR3. The rearrangement uses TRBV5-1 and TRBJ2-1; 12 positions agree with TRBD2. V shed 4 bases, J shed 4 bases, and the junction held 3 bases outside the gene matches. This CDR3 comprises 15 residues. Germline CDR1 is SGHRS and CDR2 is YFSETQ. The CDR3 here is CASSPGLAGYNEQFF. Written as DNA, the CDR3 is TGCGCCAGCAGCCCTGGACTAGCGGGGTACAATGAGCAGTTCTTC. The full variable domain, completed using reference TRBV5-1 and TRBJ2-1, is KAGVTQTPRYLIKTRGQQVTLSCSPISGHRSVSWYQQTPGQGLQFLFEYFSETQRNKGNFPGRFSGRQFSNSRSEMNVSTLELGDSALYLCASSPGLAGYNEQFFGPGTRLTVL.

The chain combines TRBV29-1 with TRBJ2-7; no firm D call. Germline V CDR1 and CDR2: SQVTM, ANQGSEA. Trimming took off 1 base at V and 2 bases at J, with 3 bases between the two ends. This CDR3 comprises 11 residues. CDR3 in amino acids: CSVEVTYEQYF. CDR3 DNA sequence: TGCAGCGTTGAAGTCACCTACGAGCAGTACTTC.

V and J are TRBV5-6 and TRBJ2-7, with TRBD1 identical over 8 bases. The V gene's germline CDR1 is SGHDT and CDR2 YYEEEE. V shed 4 bases and J 7 bases; nucleotides not matched to a gene: 10. The CDR3 has 14 amino acids. CDR3 coding DNA: TGTGCCAGCAGCCCGAACCCGACAGGGGAAGAGCAGTACTTC. Its translation is CASSPNPTGEEQYF. The complete variable domain, with remaining parts taken from reference TRBV5-6 and TRBJ2-7, reads DAGVTQSPTHLIKTRGQQVTLRCSPKSGHDTVSWYQQALGQGPQFIFQYYEEEERQRGNFPDRFSGHQFPNYSSELNVNALLLGDSALYLCASSPNPTGEEQYFGPGTRLTVT.

The chain is built from TRBV18 and TRBJ1-1; 7 bases align to TRBD1. From germline, CDR1 is KGHSH and CDR2 LQKENI. The CDR3 runs to 13 residues. The J segment lost 0 bases and the V segment lost 8 bases, leaving 3 bases of the junction unmatched. The CDR3 protein is CASAGQMNTEAFF. DNA of the CDR3: TGTGCCAGCGCGGGACAGATGAACACTGAAGCTTTCTTT.

This chain links TRBV30 with TRBJ2-7, with 8 bases lining up with TRBD2. CDR1 GTSNPN and CDR2 SVGIG come from the germline V gene (reference sequence). The CDR3 has 14 residues. V was clipped by 2 bases and J by 3 bases; unmatched bases: 6. CDR3 nucleotides: TGTGCCTGGAGTAGCACTAGCGGATACTACGAGCAGTACTTC. Protein product: CAWSSTSGYYEQYF.